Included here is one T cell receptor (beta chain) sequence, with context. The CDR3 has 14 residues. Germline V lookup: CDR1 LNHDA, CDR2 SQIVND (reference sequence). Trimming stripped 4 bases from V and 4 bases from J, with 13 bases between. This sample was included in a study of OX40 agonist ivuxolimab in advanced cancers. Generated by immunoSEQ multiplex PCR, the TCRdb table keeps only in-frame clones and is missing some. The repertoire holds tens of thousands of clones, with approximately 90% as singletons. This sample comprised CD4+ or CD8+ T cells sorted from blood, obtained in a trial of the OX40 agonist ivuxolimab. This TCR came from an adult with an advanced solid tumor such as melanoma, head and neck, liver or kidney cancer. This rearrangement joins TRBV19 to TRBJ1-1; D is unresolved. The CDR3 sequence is CASSTTWGGTEAFF. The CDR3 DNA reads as TGTGCCAGTAGTACAACCTGGGGTGGCACTGAAGCTTTCTTT.